This T cell receptor beta chain was sequenced in a study of blood T cell repertoires in COVID-19. Study as a whole: The United States, Italy and Spain supplied acute and convalescent COVID-19 samples. Nucleic acid was either cDNA or gDNA, and it came from T cells, B-cell-depleted T cells, or PBMCs.

The CDR3 is made up of 14 amino acids. The germline V and J ends were trimmed by 6 bases and 5 bases, with 16 bases remaining between them. Per germline, CDR1 LNHDA and CDR2 SQIVND (reference sequence). Study processing details: Reference gene primer amplification in the assay estimated nucleated cell counts. Sequencing was performed with immunoSEQ multiplex PCR; in TCRdb, only in-frame clones are kept and a portion is missing. The V and J calls and clone size come from that table; D and trimming were worked out from the DNA. The data contain 90,000 or so clones, approximately 89% of them seen just once; the ten biggest clones take up roughly 4.9%.

The chain is built from TRBV19 and TRBJ2-5, with a possible D match to TRBD2 (5 bases). Sequencing was carried out using peripheral blood. The clonotype was recovered from a woman older than 75 with active COVID-19. The CDR3 is CASRPLGDPETQYF. The DNA for the CDR3 is TGTGCCAGTAGGCCCCTCGGGGATCCGGAGACCCAGTACTTC.